Ten or more counts support the clone carrying this TCR beta chain. What it binds is not known. The data originate from a study of regulatory T cells in long-lasting Graves disease. Arm-PCR of CDR3 regions with iRepertoire HTBI primers generated TCR beta libraries. TCRdb processed the multiplex PCR reads anew with MiXCR; each CDR3 protein has one entry. The data hold under 300,000 distinct CDR3 sequences, with 18% observed a single time. Study observations and caveats: Newly diagnosed patients had higher TCR diversity than persistent Graves' patients did. Favoring TRBV28, TRBJ1-2 and TRBJ2-5 was a feature seen in persistent disease.

Regarding time point: newly diagnosed GD, antithyroid drugs for less than 3 months. PBMC-extracted RNA yielded the TCR library. This CDR3 has 15 amino acids. With V trimmed by 6 bases and J by 6 bases, 7 bases remained unmatched. In addition, the sample was reused for a study of T cells in Graves' hyperthyroidism and ophthalmopathy.

The source was peripheral blood mononuclear cells (PBMCs), collected at new diagnosis, from a patient treated with antithyroid drugs. The receptor was derived from a woman aged 25 to 39 with Graves disease. This rearrangement joins TRBV12-3 or TRBV12-4 to TRBJ1-4, with 10 bases lining up with TRBD1. Here the CDR3 reads CASSDRGRLDEKLFF. As DNA, the CDR3 is TGTGCCAGCAGCGACAGGGGGCGGTTAGATGAAAAACTGTTTTTT.